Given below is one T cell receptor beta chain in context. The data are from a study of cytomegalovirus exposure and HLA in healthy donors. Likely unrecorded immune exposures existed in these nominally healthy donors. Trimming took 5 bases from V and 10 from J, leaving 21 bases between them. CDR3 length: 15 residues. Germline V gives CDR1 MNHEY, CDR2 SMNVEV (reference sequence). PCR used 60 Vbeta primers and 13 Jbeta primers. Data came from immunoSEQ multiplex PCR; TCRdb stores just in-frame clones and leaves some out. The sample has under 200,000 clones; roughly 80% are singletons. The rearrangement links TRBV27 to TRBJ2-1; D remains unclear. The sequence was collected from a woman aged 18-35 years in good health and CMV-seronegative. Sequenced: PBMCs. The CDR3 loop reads CASSPSAPAMEEQFF. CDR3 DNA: TGTGCCAGCAGTCCCTCAGCGCCCGCGATGGAAGAGCAGTTCTTC.